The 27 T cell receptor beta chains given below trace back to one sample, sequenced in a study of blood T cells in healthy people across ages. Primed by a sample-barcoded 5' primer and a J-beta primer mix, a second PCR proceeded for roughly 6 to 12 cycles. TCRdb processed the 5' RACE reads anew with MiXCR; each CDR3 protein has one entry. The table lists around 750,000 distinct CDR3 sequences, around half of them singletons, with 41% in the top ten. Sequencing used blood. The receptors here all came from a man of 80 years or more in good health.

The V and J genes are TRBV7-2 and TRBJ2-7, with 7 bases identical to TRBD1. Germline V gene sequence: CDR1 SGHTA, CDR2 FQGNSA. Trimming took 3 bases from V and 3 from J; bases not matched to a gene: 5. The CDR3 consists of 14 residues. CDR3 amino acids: CASSFPGGLYEQYF. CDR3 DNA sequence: TGTGCCAGCAGCTTCCCAGGGGGTCTCTACGAGCAGTACTTC.

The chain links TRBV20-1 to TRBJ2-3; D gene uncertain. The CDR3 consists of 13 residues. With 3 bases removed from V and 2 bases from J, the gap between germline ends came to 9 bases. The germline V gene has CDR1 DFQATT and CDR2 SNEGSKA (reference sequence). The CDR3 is CSARRLTTDTQYF. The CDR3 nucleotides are TGCAGTGCTAGGCGGCTGACCACAGATACGCAGTATTTT.

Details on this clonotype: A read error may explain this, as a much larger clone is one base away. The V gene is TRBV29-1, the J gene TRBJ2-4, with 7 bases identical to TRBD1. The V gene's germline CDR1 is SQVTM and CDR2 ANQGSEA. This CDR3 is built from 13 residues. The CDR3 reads CSAQVAQGDIRYF. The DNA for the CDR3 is TGCAGCGCCCAGGTAGCCCAGGGGGACATTCGGTACTTC.

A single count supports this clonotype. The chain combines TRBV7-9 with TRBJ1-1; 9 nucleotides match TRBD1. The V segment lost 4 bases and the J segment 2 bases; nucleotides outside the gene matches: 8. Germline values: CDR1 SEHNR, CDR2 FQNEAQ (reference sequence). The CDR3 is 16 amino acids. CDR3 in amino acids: CASSSLGQGSNTEAFF. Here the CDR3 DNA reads TGTGCCAGCAGCTCCCTCGGACAGGGGAGCAACACTGAAGCTTTCTTT.

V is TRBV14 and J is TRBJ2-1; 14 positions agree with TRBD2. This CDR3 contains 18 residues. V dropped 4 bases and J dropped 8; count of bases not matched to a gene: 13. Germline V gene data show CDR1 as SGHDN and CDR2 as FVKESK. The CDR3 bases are TGTGCCAGCAGCCCGGGACTAGCGGGAGTAGCAAAGACGTATGAGCAGTTCTTC. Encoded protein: CASSPGLAGVAKTYEQFF. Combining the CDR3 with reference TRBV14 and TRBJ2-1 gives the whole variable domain EAGVTQFPSHSVIEKGQTVTLRCDPISGHDNLYWYRRVMGKEIKFLLHFVKESKQDESGMPNNRFLAERTGGTYSTLKVQPAELEDSGVYFCASSPGLAGVAKTYEQFFGPGTRLTVL.

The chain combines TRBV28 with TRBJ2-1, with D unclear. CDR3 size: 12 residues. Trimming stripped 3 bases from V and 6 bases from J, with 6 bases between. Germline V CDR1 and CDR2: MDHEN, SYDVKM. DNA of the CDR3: TGTGCCAGCAGTTTCGGTAGCAATGAGCAGTTCTTC. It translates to CASSFGSNEQFF.

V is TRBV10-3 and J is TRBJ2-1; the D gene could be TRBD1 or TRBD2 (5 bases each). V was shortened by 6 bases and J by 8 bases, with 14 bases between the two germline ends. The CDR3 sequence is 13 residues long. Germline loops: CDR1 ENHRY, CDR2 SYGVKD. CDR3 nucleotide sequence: TGTGCCATCAGCCGGTCAGGGAGTGATGAGCAGTTCTTC. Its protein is CAISRSGSDEQFF.

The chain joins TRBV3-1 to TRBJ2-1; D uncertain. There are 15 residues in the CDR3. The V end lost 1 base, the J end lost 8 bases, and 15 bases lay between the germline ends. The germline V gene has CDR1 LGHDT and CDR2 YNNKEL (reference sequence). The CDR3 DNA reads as TGTGCCAGCAGCCAAGGTTTTTCGTGGTGGGATGAGCAGTTCTTC. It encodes CASSQGFSWWDEQFF.

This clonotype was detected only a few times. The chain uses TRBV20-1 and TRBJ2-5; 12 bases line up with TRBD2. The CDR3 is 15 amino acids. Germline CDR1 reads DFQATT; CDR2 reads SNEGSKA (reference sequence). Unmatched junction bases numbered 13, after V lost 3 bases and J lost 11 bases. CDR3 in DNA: TGCAGTGCTAGCACTAGCGGGAGGACCTACGAAGAGCAGTACTTC. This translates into CSASTSGRTYEEQYF.

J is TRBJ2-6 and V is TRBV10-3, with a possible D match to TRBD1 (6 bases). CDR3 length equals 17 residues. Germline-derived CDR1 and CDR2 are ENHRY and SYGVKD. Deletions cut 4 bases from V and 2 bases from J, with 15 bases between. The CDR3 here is CAISGLITGTGANVLTF. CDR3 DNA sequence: TGTGCCATCAGTGGCCTGATTACAGGGACTGGGGCCAACGTCCTGACTTTC.

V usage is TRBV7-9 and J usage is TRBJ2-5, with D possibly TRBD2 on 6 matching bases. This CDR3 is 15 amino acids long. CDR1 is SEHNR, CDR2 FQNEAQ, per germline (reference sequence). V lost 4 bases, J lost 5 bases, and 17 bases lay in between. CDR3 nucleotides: TGTGCCAGCAGCTGCCTCCCAGGTGGGGGGGAGACCCAGTACTTC. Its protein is CASSCLPGGGETQYF.

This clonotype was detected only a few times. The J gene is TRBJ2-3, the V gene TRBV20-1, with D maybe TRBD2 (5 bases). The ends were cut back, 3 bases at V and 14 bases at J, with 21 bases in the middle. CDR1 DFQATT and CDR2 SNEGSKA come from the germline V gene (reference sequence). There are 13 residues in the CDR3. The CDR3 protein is CSASTGKRRDAYF. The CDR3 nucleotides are TGCAGTGCTAGTACGGGAAAGCGCAGAGACGCGTATTTT.

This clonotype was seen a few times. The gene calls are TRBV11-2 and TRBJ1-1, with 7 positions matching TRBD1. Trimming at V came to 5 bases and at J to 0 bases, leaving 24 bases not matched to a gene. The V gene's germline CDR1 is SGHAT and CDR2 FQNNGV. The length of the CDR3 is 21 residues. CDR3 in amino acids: CASSLLLPHLQGRGMNTEAFF. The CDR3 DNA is TGTGCCAGCAGCCTCTTGTTACCGCACCTACAGGGGAGGGGTATGAACACTGAAGCTTTCTTT.

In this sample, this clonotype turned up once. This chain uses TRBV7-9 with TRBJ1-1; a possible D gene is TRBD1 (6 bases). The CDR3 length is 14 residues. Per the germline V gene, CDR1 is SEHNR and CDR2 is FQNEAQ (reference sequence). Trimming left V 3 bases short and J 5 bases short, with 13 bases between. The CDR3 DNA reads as TGTGCCAGCAGCTTCACGCAGGGGCCAACTGAAGCTTTCTTT. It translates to CASSFTQGPTEAFF. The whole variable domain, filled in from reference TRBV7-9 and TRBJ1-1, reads DTGVSQNPRHKITKRGQNVTFRCDPISEHNRLYWYRQTLGQGPEFLTYFQNEAQLEKSRLLSDRFSAERPKGSFSTLEIQRTEQGDSAMYLCASSFTQGPTEAFFGQGTRLTVV.

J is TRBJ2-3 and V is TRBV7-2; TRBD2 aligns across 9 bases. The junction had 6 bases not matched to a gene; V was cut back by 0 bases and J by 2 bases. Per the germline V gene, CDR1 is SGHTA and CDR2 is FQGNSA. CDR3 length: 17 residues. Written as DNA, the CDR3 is TGTGCCAGCAGCTTAGCGGTTCGCGGGAGGGCCACAGATACGCAGTATTTT. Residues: CASSLAVRGRATDTQYF. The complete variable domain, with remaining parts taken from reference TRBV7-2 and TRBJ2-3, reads GAGVSQSPSNKVTEKGKDVELRCDPISGHTALYWYRQSLGQGLEFLIYFQGNSAPDKSGLPSDRFSAERTGGSVSTLTIQRTQQEDSAVYLCASSLAVRGRATDTQYFGPGTRLTVL.

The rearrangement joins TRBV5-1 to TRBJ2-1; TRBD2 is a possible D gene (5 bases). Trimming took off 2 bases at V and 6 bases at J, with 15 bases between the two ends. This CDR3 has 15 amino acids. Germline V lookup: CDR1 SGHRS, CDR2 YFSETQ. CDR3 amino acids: CASSFGSGAGNEQFF. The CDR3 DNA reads TGCGCCAGCAGCTTCGGAAGCGGTGCGGGCAATGAGCAGTTCTTC.

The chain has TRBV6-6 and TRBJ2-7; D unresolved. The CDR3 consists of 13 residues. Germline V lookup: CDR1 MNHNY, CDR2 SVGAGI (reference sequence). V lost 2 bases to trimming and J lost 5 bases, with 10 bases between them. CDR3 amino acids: CASSYGQAHEQYF. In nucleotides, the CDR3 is TGTGCCAGCAGTTACGGCCAGGCCCACGAGCAGTACTTC.

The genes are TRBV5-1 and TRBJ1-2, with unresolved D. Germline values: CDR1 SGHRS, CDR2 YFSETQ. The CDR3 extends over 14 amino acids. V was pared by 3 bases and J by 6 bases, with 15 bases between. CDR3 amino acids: CASSSRQAGDGYTF. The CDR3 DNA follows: TGCGCCAGCAGCTCTCGTCAGGCGGGCGATGGCTACACCTTC.

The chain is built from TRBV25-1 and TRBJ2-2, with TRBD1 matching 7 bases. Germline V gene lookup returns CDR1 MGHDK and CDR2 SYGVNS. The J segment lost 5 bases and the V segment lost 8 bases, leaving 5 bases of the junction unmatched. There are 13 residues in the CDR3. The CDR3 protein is CASREQGTGELFF. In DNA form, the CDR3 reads TGTGCCAGCCGAGAACAGGGGACCGGGGAGCTGTTTTTT.

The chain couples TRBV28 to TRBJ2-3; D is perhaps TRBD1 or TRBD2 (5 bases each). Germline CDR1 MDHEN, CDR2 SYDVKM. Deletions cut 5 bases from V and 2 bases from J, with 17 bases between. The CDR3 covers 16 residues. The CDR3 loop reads CASSAPGKGFTDTQYF. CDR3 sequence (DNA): TGTGCCAGCAGTGCCCCGGGAAAGGGGTTCACAGATACGCAGTATTTT.

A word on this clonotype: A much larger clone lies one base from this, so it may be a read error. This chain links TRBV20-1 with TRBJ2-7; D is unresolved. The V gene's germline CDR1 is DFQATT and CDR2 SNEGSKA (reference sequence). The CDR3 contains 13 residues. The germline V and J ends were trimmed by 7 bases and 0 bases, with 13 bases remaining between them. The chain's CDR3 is CSGSESSSYEQYF. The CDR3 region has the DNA TGCAGTGGGAGCGAGAGTAGCTCCTACGAGCAGTACTTC.

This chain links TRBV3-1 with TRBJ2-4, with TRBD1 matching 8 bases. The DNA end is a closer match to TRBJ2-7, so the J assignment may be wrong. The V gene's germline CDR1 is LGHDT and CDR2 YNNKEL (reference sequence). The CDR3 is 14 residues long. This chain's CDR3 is CASSQASGGHEQYF. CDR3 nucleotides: TGTGCCAGCAGCCAAGCTTCAGGGGGCCACGAGCAGTACTTC.

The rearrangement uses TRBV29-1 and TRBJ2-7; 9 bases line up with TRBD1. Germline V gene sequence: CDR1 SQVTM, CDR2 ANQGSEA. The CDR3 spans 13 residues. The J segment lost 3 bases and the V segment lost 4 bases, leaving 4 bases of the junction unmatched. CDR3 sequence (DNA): TGCAGCGTTGGGGGACAGGGAGTCTACGAGCAGTACTTC. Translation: CSVGGQGVYEQYF.

CDR3 protein: CSVVGRGLEQYF. The CDR3 DNA reads TGCAGCGTTGTCGGCAGGGGTCTTGAGCAGTACTTC. The chain recombines TRBV29-1 with TRBJ2-5, with D maybe TRBD1 (6 bases). This CDR3 is built from 12 residues. Germline V gives CDR1 SQVTM, CDR2 ANQGSEA. Trimming removed 4 bases at V and 11 bases at J, with 17 bases between.

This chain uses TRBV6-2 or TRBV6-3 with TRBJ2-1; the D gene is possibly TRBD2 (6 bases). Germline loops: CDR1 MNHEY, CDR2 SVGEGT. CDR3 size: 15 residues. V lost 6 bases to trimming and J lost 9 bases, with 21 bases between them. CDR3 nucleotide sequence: TGTGCCAGCAGCCTAGGAGGGAGAGGATTTGGTGAGCAGTTCTTC. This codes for CASSLGGRGFGEQFF.

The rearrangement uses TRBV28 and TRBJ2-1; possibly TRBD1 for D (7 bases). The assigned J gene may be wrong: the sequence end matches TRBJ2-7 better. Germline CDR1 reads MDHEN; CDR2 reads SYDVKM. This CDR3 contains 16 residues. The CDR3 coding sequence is TGTGCCAGCAGTAAAGGAGGGGGCGCTTTATACAATGAGCAGTACTTC. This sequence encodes CASSKGGGALYNEQYF.

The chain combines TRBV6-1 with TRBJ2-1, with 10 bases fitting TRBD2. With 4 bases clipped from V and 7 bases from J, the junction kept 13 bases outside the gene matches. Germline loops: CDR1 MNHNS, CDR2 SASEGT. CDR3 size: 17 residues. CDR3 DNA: TGTGCCAGCAGTGCGACCACTCTAGCGGGAGACGTTAATGAGCAGTTCTTC. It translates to CASSATTLAGDVNEQFF.